This is a list of T cell receptor beta chains from one sample in a study of T-cell reconstitution after alpha-beta-depleted transplantation in children. One entry per CDR3 protein, called by TCRdb with MiXCR from the PCR reads. Counted here are a few hundred thousand distinct CDR3 sequences, about a tenth occurring once; the ten biggest clones make up approximately 2.3%. The specimen comprised PBMCs from the stem cell graft donor, sampled from the stem cell graft. These receptor sequences come from a human donor who donated a stem cell graft to a child with acute lymphoblastic leukemia. CDR3s include the opening cysteine and the closing phenylalanine or tryptophan. The D gene is left open where the match is weak. The size field is filled for only some rows; it gives once, few, many or a size class.

v_gene	d_gene	j_gene	abundance	CDR3nt	CDR3aa
TRBV7-2	NA	TRBJ2-6	NA	TGTGCCAGCAGCTCACAGTTCTCTGGGGCCAACGTCCTGACTTTC	CASSSQFSGANVLTF
TRBV9	NA	TRBJ1-1	medium-sized	TGTGCCAGCAGCCCCCGACAGACCAATGAAGCTTTCTTT	CASSPRQTNEAFF
TRBV18	NA	TRBJ1-1	few	TGTGCCAGCTCACGCGAGTTCAACACTGAAGCTTTCTTT	CASSREFNTEAFF
TRBV27	NA	TRBJ2-5	few	TGTGCCAGCAGTCCACGACAGGGGAGGGCCCAAGAGACCCAGTACTTC	CASSPRQGRAQETQYF
TRBV29-1	NA	TRBJ2-5	NA	TGCAGCGTTGAAGATGGGCTAGCGCCTTACCAAGAGACCCAGTACTTC	CSVEDGLAPYQETQYF
TRBV28	NA	TRBJ2-7	few	TGTGCCAGCAGTTTAAGCTGGGATTACAGCGAGCAGTACTTC	CASSLSWDYSEQYF
TRBV9	NA	TRBJ2-5	many	TGTGCCAGCAGCCCAGGCCCTTCCTCCATAGAGACCCAGTACTTC	CASSPGPSSIETQYF
TRBV7-2	TRBD2	TRBJ2-3	few	TGTGCCAGCAGCTTAAAAGCGGGGTTCACAGATACGCAGTATTTT	CASSLKAGFTDTQYF
TRBV15	TRBD2	TRBJ2-1	NA	TGTGCCACCAGCAGAGAATCTAGCGGGAGACATTTCTTC	CATSRESSGRHFF
TRBV27	NA	TRBJ1-1	NA	TGTGCCAGCAGTTTATCCGGGAAAACCCCTAAAAACACTGAAGCTTTCTTT	CASSLSGKTPKNTEAFF
TRBV12-3/TRBV12-4	NA	TRBJ2-1	many	TGTGCCAGCAGTTTAGTTAGCGGAGGGAATTCCTACAATGAGCAGTTCTTC	CASSLVSGGNSYNEQFF
TRBV12-3/TRBV12-4	NA	TRBJ2-5	NA	TGTGCCAGCAGGGAAACAGGCGTCCAAGAGACCCAGTACTTC	CASRETGVQETQYF
TRBV7-8	TRBD2	TRBJ2-1	NA	TGTGCCAGTTTTCGGACTAGCGGGAGCTACAATGAGCAGTTCTTC	CASFRTSGSYNEQFF
TRBV20-1	NA	TRBJ2-5	many	TGCAGTGCAGAATTCCAAGAGACCCAGTACTTC	CSAEFQETQYF
TRBV9	TRBD2	TRBJ2-7	few	TGTGCCAGCAGCGTATCTTGGGGGGGGGGTCACGGTCTGTACTTC	CASSVSWGGGHGLYF
TRBV4-1	NA	TRBJ2-3	many	TGCGCCAGCAGCCAAGTAGGCCGAAGACCCACAGATACGCAGTATTTT	CASSQVGRRPTDTQYF
TRBV14	TRBD2	TRBJ2-1	few	TGTGCCAGCGGGGGAACTAGCGGCCCTGGGTGGAATGAGCAGTTCTTC	CASGGTSGPGWNEQFF
TRBV15	NA	TRBJ1-1	many	TGTGCCACCAGCAGAGACTTCAGAAAGGGGAACACTGAAGCTTTCTTT	CATSRDFRKGNTEAFF
TRBV9	TRBD1	TRBJ2-2	NA	TGTGCCAGCAGCGGGACAGGGCGTACCGGGGAGCTGTTTTTT	CASSGTGRTGELFF
TRBV12-3/TRBV12-4	NA	TRBJ1-1	few	TGTGCCAGCAGTTTAGATGGGGGAAGGATGAATGAAGCTTTCTTT	CASSLDGGRMNEAFF
TRBV3-1	TRBD2	TRBJ2-7	few	TGTGCCAGCAGCGATGGACTAGCGGGAACCTACGAGCAGTACTTC	CASSDGLAGTYEQYF
TRBV6-5	NA	TRBJ1-2	few	TGTGCCAGCAGTTACTCAAGGGCCCCGGGGTATGGCTACACCTTC	CASSYSRAPGYGYTF
TRBV20-1	TRBD1	TRBJ1-2	few	TGCAGTGCTGTTATCGGGACAGTCAAGAATGGCTACACCTTC	CSAVIGTVKNGYTF
TRBV11-2	NA	TRBJ2-7	NA	TGTGCCAGCAGCCTCGGATTACCGACAGATTACGAGCAGTACTTC	CASSLGLPTDYEQYF
TRBV7-2	TRBD2	TRBJ2-5	NA	TGTGCCAGCAGCTTAGGAGTTGGGGGAGGGCAGGAGACCCAGTACTTC	CASSLGVGGGQETQYF
TRBV7-2	TRBD2	TRBJ2-1	NA	TGTGCCAGCAGCTTAGCGCTAACTAGCGGCGACAATGAGCAGTTCTTC	CASSLALTSGDNEQFF
TRBV5-1	NA	TRBJ2-5	NA	TGCGCCAGCAGCTTGGAATGGGCAGGGTTAGGAGAGACCCAGTACTTC	CASSLEWAGLGETQYF
TRBV7-2	NA	TRBJ2-2	NA	TGTGCCAGCAGCTTAACTTGGGACACCGGGGAGCTGTTTTTT	CASSLTWDTGELFF